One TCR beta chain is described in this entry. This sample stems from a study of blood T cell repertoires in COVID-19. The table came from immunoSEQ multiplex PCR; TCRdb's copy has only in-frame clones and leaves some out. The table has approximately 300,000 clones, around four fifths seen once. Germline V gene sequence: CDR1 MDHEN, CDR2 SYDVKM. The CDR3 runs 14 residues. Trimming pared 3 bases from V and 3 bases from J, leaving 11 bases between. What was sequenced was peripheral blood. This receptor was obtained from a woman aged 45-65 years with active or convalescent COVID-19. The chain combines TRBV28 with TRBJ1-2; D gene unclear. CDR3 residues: CASSFVQRYYGYTF. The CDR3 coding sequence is TGTGCCAGCAGTTTCGTACAACGATACTATGGCTACACCTTC.